This T cell receptor (beta chain) was profiled in a study of T cell responses to AZD1222 COVID-19 vaccine. General study findings and limits: The donor cohort was predominantly white British with a female majority, and clonal diversity may have been underestimated. Spike-specific TCRs gained breadth and depth after people received two AZD1222 doses.

Measured with immunoSEQ multiplex PCR; TCRdb has only the in-frame clones, and not every one. Among around 84,000 clones, about 85% were seen once, and the ten largest hold more than 1.3%. Trimming cost V 2 bases and J 3 bases; bases outside gene matches: 4. Germline lookup yields CDR1 SQVTM and CDR2 ANQGSEA. This CDR3 is 14 amino acids long. Of note for this clone: The antigen remains undetermined.

The chain is built from TRBV29-1 and TRBJ2-3, with 8 bases identical to TRBD1. This receptor was identified in an adult in good health. Here the sequenced sample was peripheral blood, taken on day 0 of AZD1222 vaccination. The CDR3 DNA reads TGCAGCGTTGAAAAGGGACAGGCAACAGATACGCAGTATTTT. This gives the protein CSVEKGQATDTQYF.